A single sample is the source of the 29 T cell receptor beta chains below, sequenced in a study of neurological immune-mediated disorders. TCRdb recomputed calls from the 5' RACE reads with MiXCR, one row per CDR3 protein. The table includes 95,000 or so distinct CDR3 sequences, around 3.4% detected once. Material for sequencing was PBMCs. The receptors here all came from a woman under 30 with multiple sclerosis.

Many counts were recorded for this clonotype. CDR3 coding DNA: TGTGCCAGCAGCTATCGGACTAGCGGGGGGTTTTACGAGCAGTACTTC. Its protein product is CASSYRTSGGFYEQYF. The V gene is TRBV7-2, the J gene TRBJ2-7, with 14 bases fitting TRBD2. The CDR3 totals 16 residues. V shed 4 bases, J shed 4 bases, and the junction held 6 bases outside the gene matches. Germline assignment: CDR1 SGHTA and CDR2 FQGNSA.

This clonotype was observed many times. This sequence joins TRBV20-1 and TRBJ2-3, with 12 bases aligning to TRBD2. The CDR3 is 15 amino acids. V shed 6 bases, J shed 5 bases, and the junction held 9 bases outside the gene matches. The V gene's germline CDR1 is DFQATT and CDR2 SNEGSKA (reference sequence). The CDR3 DNA sequence: TGCAGTGCCCAGACTAGCGGGAGTCGGAAAGATACGCAGTATTTT. Translating gives CSAQTSGSRKDTQYF.

Many counts were recorded for this clonotype. This rearrangement joins TRBV7-2 to TRBJ2-3, with 8 bases matching TRBD2. The CDR3 has 17 residues. V was clipped by 5 bases and J by 3 bases; unmatched bases: 13. The germline V gene encodes CDR1 SGHTA and CDR2 FQGNSA. The DNA for the CDR3 is TGTGCCAGCAGCCTACGGACTAGCCCAAGGAGAACAGATACGCAGTATTTT. It encodes CASSLRTSPRRTDTQYF.

At least ten counts were recorded for this clonotype. The chain uses TRBV3-1 and TRBJ2-1; either TRBD1 or TRBD2 may fit D (6 bases each). Germline lookup yields CDR1 LGHDT and CDR2 YNNKEL (reference sequence). CDR3 length equals 18 residues. Trimming stripped 5 bases from V and 0 bases from J, with 20 bases between. CDR3 residues: CASSGRGLDRSSYNEQFF. The CDR3, as DNA: TGTGCCAGCAGCGGACGGGGGTTAGACAGGAGCTCCTACAATGAGCAGTTCTTC.

This clonotype was seen ten or more times. This rearrangement joins TRBV5-1 to TRBJ2-1; 11 nucleotides match TRBD2. V lost 7 bases and J lost 6; bases outside the gene matches: 6. CDR3 size: 14 residues. CDR1 and CDR2 from the germline V gene are SGHRS and YFSETQ. CDR3 bases: TGCGCCAGCGCTACTAGCGGGAGAGGCAATGAGCAGTTCTTC. It encodes CASATSGRGNEQFF.

The sample holds many counts of this clonotype. The chain employs TRBV7-8 and TRBJ2-1, with 8 positions matching TRBD1. The CDR3 consists of 16 residues. V shed 4 bases and J 2 bases; nucleotides not matched to a gene: 7. The germline V gene has CDR1 SGHVS and CDR2 FQNEAQ. The CDR3 protein is CASSSRQGSTYNEQFF. CDR3 in DNA: TGTGCCAGCAGCTCGAGACAGGGGAGTACCTACAATGAGCAGTTCTTC.

There are many counts of this clonotype. This chain connects TRBV27 to TRBJ2-3; D unresolved. The CDR3 spans 15 residues. CDR1 MNHEY and CDR2 SMNVEV come from the germline V gene (reference sequence). The V end lost 3 bases, the J end lost 4 bases, and 14 bases lay between the germline ends. The CDR3 reads CASSFSLSFADTQYF. CDR3 coding DNA: TGTGCCAGCAGTTTCTCTTTGAGTTTTGCAGATACGCAGTATTTT.

This clonotype was counted at least ten times. This chain joins TRBV2 and TRBJ2-7, with D possibly matching TRBD2 (5 bases). The CDR3 spans 13 residues. V was clipped by 11 bases and J by 0 bases, with 14 bases between them. CDR1 SNHLY and CDR2 FYNNEI come from the germline V gene. In DNA, the CDR3 is TGTGCCGCCCGGACTCCTAACTCCTACGAGCAGTACTTC. Translation: CAARTPNSYEQYF.

The table lists this clonotype with many counts. V gene TRBV5-6 combines with J gene TRBJ2-2, with TRBD2 as a possible D gene (6 bases). The CDR3 spans 15 residues. Trimming removed 6 bases from V and 4 bases from J, with 16 bases in between. Per germline, CDR1 SGHDT and CDR2 YYEEEE. CDR3 DNA sequence: TGTGCCAGCACGGGTACGGGAGCGGGCACCGGGGAGCTGTTTTTT. Its protein is CASTGTGAGTGELFF.

This clonotype has at least ten counts. The gene calls are TRBV6-5 and TRBJ2-7, with D perhaps TRBD1 (6 bases). Germline V gives CDR1 MNHEY, CDR2 SVGAGI. The CDR3 has 14 residues. V lost 8 bases, J lost 2 bases, and 16 bases lay in between. CDR3: CASGGLGATYEQYF. CDR3 bases: TGTGCCAGCGGGGGCTTGGGGGCGACCTACGAGCAGTACTTC.

This clonotype was counted many times. J is TRBJ1-1 and V is TRBV10-3, with D perhaps matching TRBD1 (6 bases). From germline, CDR1 is ENHRY and CDR2 SYGVKD. V shed 7 bases and J shed 11 bases, with 14 bases lying between them. The CDR3 has 11 amino acids. CDR3 nucleotides: TGTGCCATCATGCGGGGGCGTCTGGCTTTCTTT. Protein product: CAIMRGRLAFF.

This clonotype showed up many times. The genes are TRBV11-2 and TRBJ1-2; 7 nucleotides line up with TRBD1. CDR1 is SGHAT, CDR2 FQNNGV, per germline. The CDR3 covers 14 residues. Unmatched junction bases numbered 3, after V lost 1 base and J lost 4 bases. The CDR3 loop is CASSLVGQFYGYTF. Written as DNA, the CDR3 is TGTGCCAGCAGCTTAGTGGGACAGTTCTATGGCTACACCTTC. Full variable domain (missing parts from reference TRBV11-2 and TRBJ1-2): EAGVAQSPRYKIIEKRQSVAFWCNPISGHATLYWYQQILGQGPKLLIQFQNNGVVDDSQLPKDRFSAERLKGVDSTLKIQPAKLEDSAVYLCASSLVGQFYGYTFGSGTRLTVV.

This chain joins TRBV7-2 and TRBJ2-5, with D possibly matching TRBD2 (6 bases). The CDR3 consists of 14 residues. Trimming stripped 1 base from V and 6 bases from J, with 12 bases between. Germline-derived CDR1 and CDR2 are SGHTA and FQGNSA. The CDR3 region is CASSLEAGWKTQYF. The CDR3 DNA reads TGTGCCAGCAGCTTAGAGGCGGGATGGAAGACCCAGTACTTC.

This clonotype was seen repeatedly, ten times or more. The chain combines TRBV7-2 with TRBJ1-2; no clear D gene. Trimming took 2 bases from V and 6 from J, leaving 22 bases between them. The CDR3 runs 17 residues. Germline V gene sequence: CDR1 SGHTA, CDR2 FQGNSA. The CDR3 DNA reads TGTGCCAGCAGCTTACCCCCGGGCCGCTCAATAACCCATGGCTACACCTTC. It codes for CASSLPPGRSITHGYTF.

This clonotype showed up many times. The chain uses TRBV12-3 or TRBV12-4 and TRBJ1-2; no clear D. The CDR3 length is 13 residues. V was trimmed by 0 bases and J by 5 bases, leaving 7 bases between them. CDR3 residues: CASSLAGPYGYTF. In DNA, the CDR3 is TGTGCCAGCAGTTTAGCCGGGCCGTATGGCTACACCTTC.

This clonotype showed up many times. The chain couples TRBV3-1 to TRBJ2-7, with 9 bases identical to TRBD1. With 4 bases clipped from V and 4 bases from J, the junction kept 5 bases outside the gene matches. The CDR3 totals 14 residues. Germline CDR1 reads LGHDT; CDR2 reads YNNKEL (reference sequence). CDR3 nucleotides: TGTGCCAGCAGCCTAGGGACAGGGTCATACGAGCAGTACTTC. Translating it yields CASSLGTGSYEQYF.

The table lists this clonotype with a few counts. The J gene is TRBJ1-2, the V gene TRBV7-9, with TRBD1 matching over 8 bases. The CDR3 runs to 14 residues. The J segment lost 3 bases and the V segment lost 4 bases, leaving 4 bases of the junction unmatched. The V gene's germline CDR1 is SEHNR and CDR2 FQNEAQ (reference sequence). The CDR3 reads CASSYQGADYGYTF. The CDR3 DNA reads as TGTGCCAGCAGCTACCAGGGGGCCGACTATGGCTACACCTTC.

This clonotype was seen repeatedly, ten times or more. J is TRBJ1-3 and V is TRBV5-1; a possible D gene is TRBD1 (5 bases). The V gene's germline CDR1 is SGHRS and CDR2 YFSETQ. The CDR3 totals 16 residues. V was pared by 3 bases and J by 0 bases, with 13 bases between. DNA for the CDR3: TGCGCCAGCAGCTGGGGCCCGGGCAACTCTGGAAACACCATATATTTT. It translates to CASSWGPGNSGNTIYF. Full variable domain (missing parts from reference TRBV5-1 and TRBJ1-3): KAGVTQTPRYLIKTRGQQVTLSCSPISGHRSVSWYQQTPGQGLQFLFEYFSETQRNKGNFPGRFSGRQFSNSRSEMNVSTLELGDSALYLCASSWGPGNSGNTIYFGEGSWLTVV.

This chain joins TRBV7-9 and TRBJ2-3; 7 nucleotides line up with TRBD2. CDR1 SEHNR and CDR2 FQNEAQ come from the germline V gene (reference sequence). The CDR3 runs 16 residues. V lost 0 bases to trimming and J lost 2 bases; unmatched junction nucleotides: 5. CDR3 sequence reads: CASSLAGGTFTDTQYF. DNA of the CDR3: TGTGCCAGCAGCTTAGCGGGAGGGACTTTCACAGATACGCAGTATTTT.

This clonotype was seen repeatedly, ten times or more. V usage is TRBV5-1 and J usage is TRBJ2-1, with 12 bases identical to TRBD2. The CDR3 consists of 17 residues. The V gene's germline CDR1 is SGHRS and CDR2 YFSETQ. V lost 3 bases and J lost 0; bases outside the gene matches: 4. The CDR3 region is CASSSSSGGASYNEQFF. CDR3 DNA sequence: TGCGCCAGCAGCTCCTCTAGCGGGGGGGCCTCCTACAATGAGCAGTTCTTC.

This clonotype was observed at least ten times. This chain connects TRBV2 to TRBJ1-1, with D possibly TRBD1 on 5 matching bases. The CDR3 totals 13 residues. Germline CDR1 and CDR2: SNHLY and FYNNEI. V lost 5 bases and J lost 4, with 11 bases in between. CDR3 sequence reads: CASSRRGGTEAFF. In DNA form, the CDR3 reads TGTGCCAGCAGTAGAAGGGGCGGCACTGAAGCTTTCTTT.

In its sample, this clonotype was seen many times. The chain uses TRBV12-3 or TRBV12-4 and TRBJ1-2; 8 bases match TRBD1. V lost 8 bases to trimming and J lost 6 bases; unmatched junction nucleotides: 20. The CDR3 covers 17 residues. CDR3 loop: CASCRLGRGRDLDGYTF. As DNA, the CDR3 is TGTGCCAGCTGTCGTCTGGGCAGGGGGCGTGATCTGGATGGCTACACCTTC.

The chain carries TRBV20-1 and TRBJ1-1; 7 bases are shared with TRBD1. Germline CDR1 is DFQATT and CDR2 is SNEGSKA (reference sequence). The CDR3 has 13 amino acids. J was trimmed by 2 bases and V by 5 bases; bases with no gene match: 5. This CDR3 is CSAHDRVNTEAFF. CDR3 coding DNA: TGCAGTGCTCACGACAGGGTAAACACTGAAGCTTTCTTT.

The sample holds many counts of this clonotype. The chain employs TRBV20-1 and TRBJ2-1; TRBD1 matches 7 bases. This CDR3 comprises 16 residues. Looked up from germline, CDR1 is DFQATT and CDR2 is SNEGSKA (reference sequence). Trimming removed 0 bases from V and 2 bases from J; junction bases left unmatched: 7. The CDR3 protein is CSARDPDRIPYNEQFF. As DNA, the CDR3 is TGCAGTGCTAGAGATCCGGACAGGATACCCTACAATGAGCAGTTCTTC.

This clonotype was counted ten times or more. J is TRBJ1-1 and V is TRBV10-3, with D maybe TRBD1 (6 bases). Trimming took off 4 bases at V and 2 bases at J, with 23 bases between the two ends. Germline loops: CDR1 ENHRY, CDR2 SYGVKD. The CDR3 covers 18 residues. The CDR3 region has the DNA TGTGCCATCAGTGGCCTCGTGGGGGGGCCGGGAAGTAACACTGAAGCTTTCTTT. This codes for CAISGLVGGPGSNTEAFF.

The sample holds many counts of this clonotype. V is TRBV12-3 or TRBV12-4 and J is TRBJ2-2; TRBD1 might be the D (5 bases). This CDR3 comprises 16 residues. Deletions cut 1 base from V and 5 bases from J, with 14 bases between. In DNA form, the CDR3 reads TGTGCCAGCAGTTTAGGGCGCCAGGGCAGAACCGGGGAGCTGTTTTTT. Translated: CASSLGRQGRTGELFF.

This clonotype was detected many times. V gene TRBV7-9 combines with J gene TRBJ2-5, with a weak D call TRBD1 (5 bases). Germline CDR1 reads SEHNR; CDR2 reads FQNEAQ (reference sequence). Trimming removed 5 bases from V and 2 bases from J, with 12 bases in between. The CDR3 runs to 14 residues. For the CDR3, the DNA is TGTGCCAGCAGCAAATTACAGGTTCAAGAGACCCAGTACTTC. The encoded protein is CASSKLQVQETQYF.

For this clonotype: A read error may explain this, as a much larger clone is one base away. The J gene is TRBJ1-2, the V gene TRBV5-1; no clear D gene. This CDR3 spans 12 amino acids. Trimming left V 0 bases short and J 8 bases short, with 8 bases between. Germline loops: CDR1 SGHRS, CDR2 YFSETQ. The CDR3 loop reads CASSLDTKGYTF. CDR3 nucleotide sequence: TGCGCCAGCAGCTTGGACACTAAAGGCTACACCTTC.

This sequence joins TRBV5-1 and TRBJ1-5; a weak D match, TRBD1 (5 bases). The CDR3 has 13 amino acids. Trimming removed 4 bases from V and 2 bases from J, with 7 bases in between. Looked up from germline, CDR1 is SGHRS and CDR2 is YFSETQ. CDR3 region: CASSVQGNQPQHF. The CDR3 DNA sequence: TGCGCCAGCAGCGTACAGGGCAATCAGCCCCAGCATTTT.